This passage covers 10 T cell receptor beta chains from one sample sequenced in a study of CD8 T cell repertoires and HIV-1 epitope variants. Generated by immunoSEQ multiplex PCR, the TCRdb table keeps only in-frame clones and is missing some. The sample includes thousands of clones, roughly 70% of them seen just once. Which antigens these TCRs recognize remains unknown. The sequencing sample was made of cultured CD8+ T cells derived from PBMCs. The origin of the receptors is a male donor with HIV.

This chain links TRBV11-2 with TRBJ2-5; D possibly uses TRBD1 or TRBD2 (6 bases each). The CDR3 has 16 amino acids. With 5 bases removed from V and 2 bases from J, the gap between germline ends came to 18 bases. CDR1 and CDR2 from the germline V gene are SGHAT and FQNNGV. The CDR3 sequence is CASSPPNRGAQETQYF. CDR3 nucleotide sequence: TGTGCCAGCAGCCCCCCTAATAGGGGGGCACAAGAGACCCAGTACTTC.

This clone was detected only a few times. CDR3: CASSLATGEITEAFF. The CDR3 DNA is TGTGCCAGCAGCTTAGCGACAGGGGAAATCACTGAAGCTTTCTTT. J is TRBJ1-1 and V is TRBV7-6; 8 bases map to TRBD1. Per germline, CDR1 SGHVS and CDR2 FNYEAQ. CDR3 length equals 15 residues. The J segment lost 4 bases and the V segment lost 0 bases, leaving 4 bases of the junction unmatched.

The chain has TRBV7-9 and TRBJ2-7; 7 nucleotides match TRBD2. There are 16 residues in the CDR3. Per germline, CDR1 SEHNR and CDR2 FQNEAQ (reference sequence). Trimming removed 4 bases from V and 2 bases from J; junction bases left unmatched: 11. DNA for the CDR3: TGTGCCAGCAGCTCGGATCTAGCGGCCGACCCCTACGAGCAGTACTTC. Its translation: CASSSDLAADPYEQYF.

This chain joins TRBV4-2 and TRBJ2-2; D is ambiguous. Deletions cut 0 bases from V and 4 bases from J, with 12 bases between. The germline CDR1 and CDR2 sequences are LGHNA and YNFKEQ. This CDR3 has 16 amino acids. The CDR3 nucleotides are TGTGCCAGCAGCCAAGAGGAGAATGTGAGCACCGGGGAGCTGTTTTTT. Translated, it gives CASSQEENVSTGELFF.

This clone was counted between two and nine times. The chain has TRBV7-2 and TRBJ2-1; D is ambiguous. Between the trimmed V and J ends, which lost 1 base and 6 bases, there was a span of 4 bases. The CDR3 runs 12 residues. Per the germline V gene, CDR1 is SGHTA and CDR2 is FQGNSA. The CDR3 protein is CASSLVSNEQFF. The DNA of the CDR3 is TGTGCCAGCAGCTTAGTCTCCAATGAGCAGTTCTTC.

The chain has TRBV7-9 and TRBJ2-1; no definite D call. Germline CDR1 and CDR2: SEHNR and FQNEAQ (reference sequence). Trimming cost V 3 bases and J 5 bases, with 5 bases left between them. This CDR3 contains 12 residues. The CDR3 spells CASSLTDNEQFF. CDR3 nucleotide sequence: TGTGCCAGCAGCTTGACCGACAATGAGCAGTTCTTC.

This clone was counted only a few times. The V gene is TRBV5-6, the J gene TRBJ1-1, with D perhaps TRBD1 (6 bases). The germline V gene encodes CDR1 SGHDT and CDR2 YYEEEE. The V end lost 5 bases, the J end lost 5 bases, and 13 bases lay between the germline ends. The length of the CDR3 is 13 residues. The chain's CDR3 is CASREQGGTEAFF. CDR3 sequence (DNA): TGTGCCAGCAGGGAGCAAGGGGGTACTGAAGCTTTCTTT.

This clone was seen only once. This chain connects TRBV4-2 to TRBJ2-7, with a possible D match to TRBD2 (6 bases). CDR1 and CDR2 (germline): LGHNA, YNFKEQ. V lost 5 bases and J 6 bases, leaving 11 bases between the germline ends. The CDR3 extends over 12 amino acids. The CDR3 DNA reads as TGTGCCAGCAGCTTACGAGCGGGCGAGCAGTACTTC. Translation gives CASSLRAGEQYF.

J is TRBJ2-2 and V is TRBV19; no definite D call. CDR3 length: 13 amino acids. The germline CDR1 and CDR2 sequences are LNHDA and SQIVND (reference sequence). V was pared by 3 bases and J by 5 bases, with 7 bases between. CDR3 region: CASSMSITGELFF. As DNA, the CDR3 is TGTGCCAGTAGTATGAGCATAACCGGGGAGCTGTTTTTT.

This clone showed up just once. V is TRBV7-6 and J is TRBJ2-6, with D possibly TRBD2 on 6 matching bases. V was trimmed by 5 bases and J by 0 bases, leaving 17 bases between them. Per germline, CDR1 SGHVS and CDR2 FNYEAQ. This CDR3 is built from 18 residues. The CDR3 DNA reads TGTGCCAGCAGCCCATATGTTGGAGGGGTCTCTGGGGCCAACGTCCTGACTTTC. Translating it yields CASSPYVGGVSGANVLTF.